This T cell receptor beta chain appears in the sequencing data of a study of cytomegalovirus exposure and HLA in healthy donors. As for this clone: The antigen is unknown.

The PCR made use of 60 Vbeta and 13 Jbeta primers. The table came from immunoSEQ multiplex PCR; TCRdb's copy has only in-frame clones and leaves some out. The sample holds approximately 170,000 clones, less than 85% seen once. Whole-study findings and limits: Analysis was carried out at a later point, and it linked a missense DCLRE1C variant to TCR beta V- and J-gene trimming.

The sample was PBMCs. The TCR originated in a male donor in good health and CMV-seronegative.

The CDR3 DNA reads TGCGCCAGCAGCCAGGCAGGGGAATATGGCTACACCTTC. Its translation: CASSQAGEYGYTF. This rearrangement joins TRBV4-1 to TRBJ1-2, with D possibly TRBD1 on 6 matching bases. V lost 3 bases and J 5 bases, leaving 10 bases between the germline ends. Per germline, CDR1 MGHRA and CDR2 YSYEKL. The CDR3 length is 13 residues.